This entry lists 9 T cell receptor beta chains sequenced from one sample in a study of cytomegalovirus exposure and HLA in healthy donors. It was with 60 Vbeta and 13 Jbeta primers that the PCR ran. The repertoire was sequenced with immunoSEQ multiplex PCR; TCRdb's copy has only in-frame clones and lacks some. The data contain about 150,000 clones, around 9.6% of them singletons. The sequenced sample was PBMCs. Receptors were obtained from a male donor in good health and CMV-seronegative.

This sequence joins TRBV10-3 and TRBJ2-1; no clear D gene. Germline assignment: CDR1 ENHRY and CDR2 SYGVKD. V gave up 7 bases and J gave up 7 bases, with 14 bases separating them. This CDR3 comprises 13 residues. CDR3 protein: CAIMNIYGNEQFF. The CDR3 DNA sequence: TGTGCCATCATGAATATTTACGGGAATGAGCAGTTCTTC.

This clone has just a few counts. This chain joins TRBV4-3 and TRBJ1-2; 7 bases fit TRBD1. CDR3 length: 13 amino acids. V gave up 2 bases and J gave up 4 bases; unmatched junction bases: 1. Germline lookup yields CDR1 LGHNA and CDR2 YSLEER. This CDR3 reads CASSQQGVYGYTF. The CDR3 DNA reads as TGCGCCAGCAGCCAACAGGGGGTCTATGGCTACACCTTC.

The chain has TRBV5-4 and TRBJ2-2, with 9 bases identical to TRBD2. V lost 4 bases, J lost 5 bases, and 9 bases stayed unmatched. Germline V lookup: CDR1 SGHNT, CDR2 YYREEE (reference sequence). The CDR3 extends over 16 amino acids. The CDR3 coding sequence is TGTGCCAGCAGCGTTACCGGGACTAGCCGAACCGGGGAGCTGTTTTTT. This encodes CASSVTGTSRTGELFF. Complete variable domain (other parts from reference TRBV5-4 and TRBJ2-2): ETGVTQSPTHLIKTRGQQVTLRCSSQSGHNTVSWYQQALGQGPQFIFQYYREEENGRGNFPPRFSGLQFPNYSSELNVNALELDDSALYLCASSVTGTSRTGELFFGEGSRLTVL.

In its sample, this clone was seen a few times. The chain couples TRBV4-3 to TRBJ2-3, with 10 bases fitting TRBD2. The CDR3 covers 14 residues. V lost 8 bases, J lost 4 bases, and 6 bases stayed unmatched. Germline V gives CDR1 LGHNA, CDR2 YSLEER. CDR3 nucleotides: TGCGCCAGCGGGGGACTAGCGTGGGCAGATACGCAGTATTTT. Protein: CASGGLAWADTQYF.

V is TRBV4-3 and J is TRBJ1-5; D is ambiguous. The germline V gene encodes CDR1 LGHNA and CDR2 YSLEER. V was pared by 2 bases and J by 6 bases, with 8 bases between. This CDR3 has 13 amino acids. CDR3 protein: CASSQNRGQPQHF. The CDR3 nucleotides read TGCGCCAGCAGCCAAAATCGAGGTCAGCCCCAGCATTTT.

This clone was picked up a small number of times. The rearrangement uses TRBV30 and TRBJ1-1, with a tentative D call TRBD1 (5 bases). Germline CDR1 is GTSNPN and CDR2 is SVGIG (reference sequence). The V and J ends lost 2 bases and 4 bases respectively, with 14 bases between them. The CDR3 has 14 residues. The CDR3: CAWSRGPGGTEAFF. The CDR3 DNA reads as TGTGCCTGGAGTAGGGGTCCGGGGGGCACTGAAGCTTTCTTT.

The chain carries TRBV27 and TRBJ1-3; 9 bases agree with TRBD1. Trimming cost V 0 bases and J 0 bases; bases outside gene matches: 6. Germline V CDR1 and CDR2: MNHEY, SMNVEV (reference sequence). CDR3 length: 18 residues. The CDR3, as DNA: TGTGCCAGCAGTTTATCCCACCCGGGACAGGGCTCTGGAAACACCATATATTTT. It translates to CASSLSHPGQGSGNTIYF.

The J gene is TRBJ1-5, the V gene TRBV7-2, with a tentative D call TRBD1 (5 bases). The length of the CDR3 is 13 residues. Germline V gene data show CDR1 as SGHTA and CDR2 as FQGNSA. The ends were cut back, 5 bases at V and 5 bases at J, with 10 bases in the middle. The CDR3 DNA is TGTGCCAGCAGCCCGGAGGGACATCAGCCCCAGCATTTT. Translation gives CASSPEGHQPQHF.

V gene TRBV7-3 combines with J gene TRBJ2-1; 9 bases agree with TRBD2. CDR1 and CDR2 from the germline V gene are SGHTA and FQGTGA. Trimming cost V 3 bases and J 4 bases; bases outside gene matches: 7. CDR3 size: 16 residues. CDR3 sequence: CASSFGRLAAYNEQFF. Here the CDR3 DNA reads TGTGCCAGCAGCTTTGGGCGACTAGCGGCGTACAATGAGCAGTTCTTC. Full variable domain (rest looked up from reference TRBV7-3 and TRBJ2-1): GAGVSQTPSNKVTEKGKYVELRCDPISGHTALYWYRQSLGQGPEFLIYFQGTGAADDSGLPNDRFFAVRPEGSVSTLKIQRTERGDSAVYLCASSFGRLAAYNEQFFGPGTRLTVL.